These 28 T cell receptor beta chains share one sample of origin, sequenced in a study of blood T cell repertoires in COVID-19. Sequencing used immunoSEQ multiplex PCR; TCRdb keeps in-frame clones, though not all of them. Of 95,000 to 150,000 clones detected, 75% to 90% appear once; the ten largest clones hold around 4.2%. The sequencing input was peripheral blood. The receptor source for this set is a man aged 35 to 55 with acute or convalescent COVID-19.

The chain uses TRBV29-1 and TRBJ2-3; the match to TRBD2 covers 8 bases. The CDR3 has 14 residues. Trimming at V came to 6 bases and at J to 2 bases, leaving 7 bases not matched to a gene. Germline-derived CDR1 and CDR2 are SQVTM and ANQGSEA. The CDR3 here is CSVDTSGYTDTQYF. The DNA for the CDR3 is TGCAGCGTGGATACTAGCGGATACACAGATACGCAGTATTTT.

This rearrangement joins TRBV5-1 to TRBJ1-3; TRBD1 is a possible D gene (5 bases). The germline V gene has CDR1 SGHRS and CDR2 YFSETQ. Trimming removed 4 bases from V and 0 bases from J, with 11 bases in between. The CDR3 sequence is 15 residues long. CDR3 sequence (DNA): TGCGCCAGCAGCCCCGGACAACGCTCTGGAAACACCATATATTTT. Translation: CASSPGQRSGNTIYF.

J is TRBJ2-3 and V is TRBV3-1 (or the pseudogene TRBV3-2); 7 nucleotides line up with TRBD2. Trimming removed 0 bases from V and 4 bases from J; junction bases left unmatched: 7. This CDR3 region has 16 residues. Germline V gene lookup returns CDR1 LGHDT and CDR2 YNNKEL (reference sequence). Here the CDR3 reads CASSQDGRVGADTQYF. The DNA of the CDR3 is TGTGCCAGCAGCCAAGATGGGAGGGTTGGGGCAGATACGCAGTATTTT.

The chain recombines TRBV6-5 with TRBJ1-2; D uncertain. V gave up 7 bases and J gave up 4 bases, with 19 bases separating them. Germline CDR1 is MNHEY and CDR2 is SVGAGI. The CDR3 covers 15 residues. The CDR3 DNA is TGTGCCAGCATTCCAGGTGTAGGCTTACCCTATGGCTACACCTTC. Translated, it gives CASIPGVGLPYGYTF.

The CDR3: CAISPDRPPYGYTF. The CDR3 coding sequence is TGTGCCATCAGTCCTGACAGGCCCCCCTATGGCTACACCTTC. This chain links TRBV10-3 with TRBJ1-2, with a tentative D call TRBD1 (6 bases). V was cut by 5 bases and J by 4 bases, with 14 bases left in between. Germline CDR1 is ENHRY and CDR2 is SYGVKD. The CDR3 is 14 amino acids.

The chain joins TRBV2 to TRBJ1-6, with D possibly matching TRBD1 (5 bases). Germline assignment: CDR1 SNHLY and CDR2 FYNNEI. V lost 6 bases and J 4 bases, leaving 16 bases between the germline ends. CDR3 size: 16 residues. The CDR3 protein is CASRLNFDSYNSPLHF. The CDR3 DNA reads TGTGCCAGCAGGCTGAACTTCGACAGTTATAATTCACCCCTCCACTTT.

The genes are TRBV9 and TRBJ1-2; TRBD1 matches 7 bases. Germline V lookup: CDR1 SGDLS, CDR2 YYNGEE. The CDR3 extends over 14 amino acids. The V and J ends lost 3 bases and 2 bases, in that order; junction bases with no gene match: 4. CDR3 loop: CASSAGQANYGYTF. The CDR3 bases are TGTGCCAGCAGCGCCGGACAGGCGAACTATGGCTACACCTTC.

The chain uses TRBV4-1 and TRBJ1-6; a possible D gene is TRBD1 (5 bases). This CDR3 has 14 residues. Per germline, CDR1 MGHRA and CDR2 YSYEKL. The V end lost 6 bases, the J end lost 13 bases, and 19 bases lay between the germline ends. CDR3 sequence reads: CASSGDGGLGPLHF. The CDR3 DNA is TGCGCCAGCAGTGGGGACGGGGGTCTGGGGCCCCTCCACTTT.

The V call is TRBV21-1, the J call TRBJ2-7; TRBD2, the table's D call, was not compared with the DNA. TRBV21-1 is listed as a pseudogene. This CDR3 spans 15 amino acids. CDR3 region: CASRVALATRVRRYF. The CDR3 bases are TGTGCCAGCAGAGTCGCTCTAGCTACACGTGTTAGACGATACTTC.

This clone was found a few times. CDR3 amino acids: CASSQGIESNYGYTF. In DNA, the CDR3 is TGTGCCAGCAGCCAAGGTATAGAGTCTAACTATGGCTACACCTTC. The chain employs TRBV3-1 (or the pseudogene TRBV3-2) and TRBJ1-2; D gene ambiguous. V was trimmed by 1 base and J by 0 bases, leaving 9 bases between them. The CDR3 spans 15 residues. Germline V gene lookup returns CDR1 LGHDT and CDR2 YNNKEL (reference sequence).

The chain recombines TRBV19 with TRBJ1-1; 11 bases fit TRBD1. The junction had 11 bases not matched to a gene; V was cut back by 10 bases and J by 4 bases. This CDR3 spans 15 amino acids. The germline V gene has CDR1 LNHDA and CDR2 SQIVND (reference sequence). In DNA form, the CDR3 reads TGTGCCACCACAACAACCGGGACAGGGGGCACTGAAGCTTTCTTT. Residues: CATTTTGTGGTEAFF.

The chain is built from TRBV30 and TRBJ1-2; D call uncertain. This CDR3 spans 13 amino acids. CDR1 is GTSNPN, CDR2 SVGIG, per germline (reference sequence). V was pared by 1 base and J by 1 base, with 7 bases between. The CDR3 sequence: CAWSDIDNYGYTF. CDR3 nucleotide sequence: TGTGCCTGGAGTGATATAGATAACTATGGCTACACCTTC.

The DNA for the CDR3 is TGTGCCAGCAGCTTGCCCCGACAGGGGGCTAATGAAAAACTGTTTTTT. This translates into CASSLPRQGANEKLFF. The chain is built from TRBV5-6 and TRBJ1-4, with 9 bases lining up with TRBD1. Germline values: CDR1 SGHDT, CDR2 YYEEEE. The junction had 4 bases not matched to a gene; V was cut back by 1 base and J by 3 bases. The CDR3 covers 16 residues.

This clone occurred once. The genes are TRBV7-9 and TRBJ2-7; 11 nucleotides line up with TRBD1. Germline V gene sequence: CDR1 SEHNR, CDR2 FQNEAQ (reference sequence). This CDR3 region has 17 residues. J lost 7 bases, V lost 2 bases, and 13 bases had no gene match. CDR3 residues: CASSLISDRGLPREQYF. The CDR3 DNA follows: TGTGCCAGCAGCTTAATCTCGGACAGGGGGCTGCCGAGGGAGCAGTACTTC.

This clone was detected only a few times. The chain couples TRBV5-1 to TRBJ2-1; D is unresolved. Germline V gives CDR1 SGHRS, CDR2 YFSETQ. V dropped 4 bases and J dropped 8 bases, with 16 bases sitting between them. This CDR3 spans 14 amino acids. CDR3 DNA sequence: TGCGCCAGCAGCCGGCGCGCCTTAGACTATGAGCAGTTCTTC. Translation: CASSRRALDYEQFF.

The rearrangement joins TRBV5-1 to TRBJ1-5, with unresolved D. Germline CDR1 and CDR2: SGHRS and YFSETQ. There are 13 residues in the CDR3. V lost 5 bases and J lost 7, with 13 bases in between. CDR3 amino acids: CASREGFGQPQHF. The DNA of the CDR3 is TGCGCCAGCAGGGAGGGCTTCGGGCAGCCCCAGCATTTT.

This clone was recorded once. The chain links TRBV29-1 to TRBJ1-1, with a weak D call TRBD1 (6 bases). V was pared by 4 bases and J by 1 base, with 19 bases between. From germline, CDR1 is SQVTM and CDR2 ANQGSEA. This CDR3 contains 16 residues. CDR3 loop: CSVGSARGLRNTEAFF. The CDR3 coding sequence is TGCAGCGTTGGATCAGCCAGGGGTTTACGGAACACTGAAGCTTTCTTT.

The J gene is TRBJ2-7, the V gene TRBV6-6; weak D call: TRBD1 (6 bases). Germline CDR1 is MNHNY and CDR2 is SVGAGI (reference sequence). V lost 6 bases to trimming and J lost 2 bases, with 20 bases between them. The CDR3 is 16 residues long. CDR3 loop: CASSLASTGMTYEQYF. The CDR3 DNA follows: TGTGCCAGCAGCCTTGCCTCAACAGGGATGACCTACGAGCAGTACTTC.

The chain combines TRBV19 with TRBJ1-2; 7 bases fit TRBD1. Unmatched junction bases numbered 11, after V lost 5 bases and J lost 8 bases. Germline assignment: CDR1 LNHDA and CDR2 SQIVND (reference sequence). The CDR3 spans 14 residues. CDR3 coding DNA: TGTGCCAGTAGTCTGAGGGACAGACTAGGCGGCTACACCTTC. This gives the protein CASSLRDRLGGYTF. Complete variable domain (other parts from reference TRBV19 and TRBJ1-2): DGGITQSPKYLFRKEGQNVTLSCEQNLNHDAMYWYRQDPGQGLRLIYYSQIVNDFQKGDIAEGYSVSREKKESFPLTVTSAQKNPTAFYLCASSLRDRLGGYTFGSGTRLTVV.

The chain combines TRBV5-1 with TRBJ1-3; no definite D call. V gave up 0 bases and J gave up 0 bases, with 7 bases separating them. The CDR3 length is 15 residues. Germline CDR1 SGHRS, CDR2 YFSETQ. The CDR3 region is CASSLERTSGNTIYF. The CDR3 coding sequence is TGCGCCAGCAGCTTGGAGCGTACCTCTGGAAACACCATATATTTT.

This clone was counted once. The chain combines TRBV12-3 or TRBV12-4 with TRBJ1-5, with D possibly TRBD1 on 5 matching bases. The CDR3 covers 13 residues. V dropped 2 bases and J dropped 6 bases, with 8 bases sitting between them. The CDR3 DNA is TGTGCCAGCAGTTTACAGGGTGGTCAGCCCCAGCATTTT. Its protein is CASSLQGGQPQHF.

V and J are TRBV19 and TRBJ1-1; D not certain. CDR1 LNHDA and CDR2 SQIVND come from the germline V gene (reference sequence). The CDR3 has 15 amino acids. The germline V and J ends were trimmed by 1 base and 4 bases, with 13 bases remaining between them. CDR3 bases: TGTGCCAGTAGTATAGGGAGACCGGCCCGCACTGAAGCTTTCTTT. Residues: CASSIGRPARTEAFF.

The count of this clone is one. The chain carries TRBV21-1 and TRBJ2-4; the table's D call, TRBD1, has no DNA check behind it. TRBV21-1 is marked as a pseudogene. The CDR3 extends over 17 amino acids. The CDR3 is CASSKDRKILAKNIQYF. The CDR3 DNA reads as TGTGCCAGCAGCAAAGACAGAAAGATCCTAGCCAAAAACATTCAGTACTTC.

The chain recombines TRBV20-1 with TRBJ1-3; the D gene is possibly TRBD1 (6 bases). Germline V CDR1 and CDR2: DFQATT, SNEGSKA (reference sequence). Trimming took off 3 bases at V and 0 bases at J, with 12 bases between the two ends. This CDR3 has 15 residues. The CDR3 loop reads CSASADSNSGNTIYF. The CDR3 DNA follows: TGCAGTGCTAGTGCGGACAGTAACTCTGGAAACACCATATATTTT.

This clone has only one observation. V and J are TRBV18 and TRBJ1-5; 8 positions agree with TRBD1. The CDR3 runs 15 residues. With 2 bases clipped from V and 5 bases from J, the junction kept 5 bases outside the gene matches. Germline V CDR1 and CDR2: KGHSH, LQKENI. DNA of the CDR3: TGTGCCAGCTCACCAAGGACAGGGACTCATCAGCCCCAGCATTTT. Its protein product is CASSPRTGTHQPQHF.

The V call is TRBV28, the J call TRBJ2-3; tentatively, D is TRBD2 (5 bases). The CDR3 loop spans 13 amino acids. V lost 6 bases to trimming and J lost 2 bases, with 9 bases between them. Germline V gives CDR1 MDHEN, CDR2 SYDVKM. For the CDR3, the DNA is TGTGCCAGCAGCCAGCGGCCCACAGATACGCAGTATTTT. Translated, it gives CASSQRPTDTQYF.

This chain connects TRBV21-1 to TRBJ2-2; the D segment call TRBD2 is taken from the table without a DNA check. TRBV21-1 is labeled a pseudogene. This CDR3 spans 18 amino acids. The CDR3, as DNA: TGTGCCAGCAGCAAGGCTCTCTTAGGAGATCCGAACACCGGGGAGCTGTTTTTT. Protein sequence: CASSKALLGDPNTGELFF.

J is TRBJ1-4 and V is TRBV11-2; D uncertain. Per germline, CDR1 SGHAT and CDR2 FQNNGV. Trimming left V 2 bases short and J 5 bases short, with 15 bases between. The CDR3 runs 16 residues. CDR3 DNA: TGTGCCAGCAGCTTACTGGCTAGGACGGGGAATGAAAAACTGTTTTTT. Residues: CASSLLARTGNEKLFF.